The rows below give T cell receptor beta chains drawn from one sample of a study of cytomegalovirus exposure and HLA in healthy donors. Clones were read by immunoSEQ multiplex PCR, and TCRdb kept only the in-frame ones, dropping some. The sample consists of about 110,000 clones, around 75% of them appearing once. Sequenced material: PBMCs. These receptor sequences come from a man aged 30 to 39 in good health and CMV-seronegative. The CDR3 runs from the conserved cysteine through the conserved F or W. The D gene is left open where the match is weak.

CDR3: CASSFRDTQYF
D: -
V: TRBV27

CDR3: CASSQYPGYSTGYTF
D: -
V: TRBV23-1

CDR3: CAISESAANYGYTF
D: -
V: TRBV10-3

CDR3: CATRTGGEQYF
D: TRBD1
V: TRBV19

CDR3: CASSQDWDRNEKLFF
D: TRBD1
V: TRBV4-3

CDR3: CASSFFSGGRETQYF
D: TRBD2
V: TRBV5-5

CDR3: CASRPRGVTYEQYF
D: -
V: TRBV27

CDR3: CASSLFPGDNYGYTF
D: -
V: TRBV28

CDR3: CASSPRGGASNQPQHF
D: -
V: TRBV25-1

CDR3: CAWRILPQEGYTF
D: -
V: TRBV30

CDR3: CASSYSILADNEQFF
D: -
V: TRBV6-5

CDR3: CSVDERAGSDEQFF
D: -
V: TRBV29-1

CDR3: CASSFWSLMKTEAFF
D: -
V: TRBV13

CDR3: CASSQGGGGTEAFF
D: TRBD1
V: TRBV5-1

CDR3: CASKLGQGGNQPQHF
D: TRBD1
V: TRBV7-2

CDR3: CASRRTPNTEAFF
D: -
V: TRBV28

CDR3: CASTGVNTGELFF
D: -
V: TRBV5-5

CDR3: CASSPRTVNQPQHF
D: -
V: TRBV6-6

CDR3: CASSGSGGALDTQYF
D: TRBD2
V: TRBV10-2

CDR3: CASWGQRDQPQHF
D: TRBD1
V: TRBV19

CDR3: CASSVGQGNEKLFF
D: TRBD1
V: TRBV5-6

CDR3: CASSPLPGLAAGEQFF
D: TRBD2
V: TRBV2

CDR3: CSVEVYVAGGSYEQYF
D: TRBD2
V: TRBV29-1

CDR3: CASSQYRDISYEQYF
D: -
V: TRBV7-8

CDR3: CASSFGVGVYGYTF
D: -
V: TRBV5-5

CDR3: CASSLDYQETQYF
D: -
V: TRBV7-7

CDR3: CALTGGQRYNEQFF
D: TRBD1
V: TRBV30

CDR3: CASSYLGAGGFYEQYF
D: TRBD1
V: TRBV6-5

CDR3: CASSRSGGAWNEQFF
D: TRBD2
V: TRBV7-8

CDR3: CASSLGGGLYNEQFF
D: -
V: TRBV28

CDR3: CASSSPGTSGRAGGETQYF
D: TRBD2
V: TRBV5-4

CDR3: CASSLAGGAGTGELFF
D: -
V: TRBV5-1

CDR3: CASTPRTGRNSAFF
D: TRBD1
V: TRBV6-5

CDR3: CASSLENKNTEAFF
D: -
V: TRBV7-9

CDR3: CAISDGVGETQYF
D: -
V: TRBV10-3

CDR3: CASSPNLKFGRGYQPQHF
D: -
V: TRBV9

CDR3: CASSQEGTKGNTIYF
D: -
V: TRBV4-1

CDR3: CASSGTGGEGEKLFF
D: TRBD1
V: TRBV2

CDR3: CASSPSSGNTIYF
D: -
V: TRBV11-2

CDR3: CASSRPGQRFSGNTIYF
D: -
V: TRBV4-1

CDR3: CASRLGQGPEAFF
D: TRBD1
V: TRBV5-1

CDR3: CASSFGPLAGTYNEQFF
D: TRBD2
V: TRBV5-1